The clone carrying this TCR beta chain has only a few counts. What it binds is unknown. Every donor provided roughly 10 milliliters of peripheral blood. This sample was included in a study of blood T cells in healthy people across ages. About the study: Template switching recovered approximately one barcoded beta molecule for every two T cells. Overall study findings and caveats: When set beside aged donors, long-lived donors presented more naive CD4+ cells and higher diversity.

A second PCR of about 6 to 12 cycles used a sample-barcoded 5' primer and a J-beta primer mix. Every cDNA molecule carried a tag from a template-switch adaptor bearing 12 random nucleotides. TCRdb re-derived calls from the 5' RACE reads in MiXCR, one entry per CDR3 protein. The table includes some 1.5 million distinct CDR3 sequences, roughly 27% detected once. The V end was cut by 1 base, the J end by 7 bases, with 17 bases between. CDR3 length: 16 amino acids. Germline CDR1 is MNHEY and CDR2 is SMNVEV (reference sequence). Sequenced: blood. The chain recombines TRBV27 with TRBJ1-5; D possibly corresponds to TRBD1 (5 bases). The TCR was taken from a woman under 40 in good health. Written as DNA, the CDR3 is TGTGCCAGCAGTTTATACCCCAGGGACGCAGAACAGCCCCAGCATTTT. It is translated as CASSLYPRDAEQPQHF.